The rows below give T cell receptor beta chains drawn from one sample of a study of response to subunit inactivated influenza vaccine. TCRdb redid the calling of the RT-PCR reads with MiXCR, one entry per CDR3 protein. The table includes about half a million distinct CDR3 sequences, 11% detected once. This material consisted of PBMCs from blood, taken roughly 47 days after vaccination. These receptors originate from a man aged 50 or older who received an inactivated influenza vaccine. CDR3s include the opening cysteine and the closing phenylalanine or tryptophan. Fields, in order: V gene, clone size, J gene, D gene, CDR3 protein, CDR3 DNA. A D gene is named only where the DNA matches it firmly. A row's size may be missing; if present it is once, few, many or a size class.

V: TRBV6-1; size: NA; J: TRBJ1-5; D: TRBD1; CDR3: CASSPTRTGVNQPQHF; DNA: TGTGCCAGCAGTCCCACTCGGACAGGGGTAAATCAGCCCCAGCATTTT
V: TRBV7-2; size: NA; J: TRBJ2-3; D: NA; CDR3: CASSSQRSGHRDTQYF; DNA: TGTGCCAGCAGCTCACAGCGGTCGGGACACAGAGATACGCAGTATTTT
V: TRBV12-3/TRBV12-4; size: NA; J: TRBJ1-1; D: NA; CDR3: CASSTSGEAFF; DNA: TGTGCCAGCAGTACTAGTGGTGAAGCTTTCTTT
V: TRBV5-1; size: NA; J: TRBJ2-4; D: NA; CDR3: CASSLRTGAKNIQYF; DNA: TGCGCCAGCAGCTTGAGAACAGGAGCCAAAAACATTCAGTACTTC
V: TRBV29-1; size: many; J: TRBJ2-7; D: TRBD2; CDR3: CSATGGRGYEQYF; DNA: TGCAGCGCGACCGGCGGGAGAGGGTACGAGCAGTACTTC
V: TRBV29-1; size: few; J: TRBJ2-7; D: NA; CDR3: CSVSPGANTEQYF; DNA: TGCAGCGTTTCGCCGGGAGCAAACACCGAGCAGTACTTC
V: TRBV5-1; size: few; J: TRBJ2-7; D: NA; CDR3: CASRAADRQYEQYF; DNA: TGCGCCAGCCGCGCTGCAGATCGGCAATACGAGCAGTACTTC
V: TRBV3-1; size: few; J: TRBJ2-7; D: NA; CDR3: CASSQPSTASYEQYF; DNA: TGTGCCAGCAGCCAACCCTCGACAGCTTCCTACGAGCAGTACTTC
V: TRBV12-3/TRBV12-4; size: many; J: TRBJ1-6; D: NA; CDR3: CASSPSYRNSPLHF; DNA: TGTGCCAGCAGTCCAAGCTACCGGAATTCACCCCTCCACTTT
V: TRBV12-3/TRBV12-4; size: many; J: TRBJ2-1; D: NA; CDR3: CASSPPQGKYNEQFF; DNA: TGTGCCAGCAGTCCGCCCCAGGGGAAATACAATGAGCAGTTCTTC
V: TRBV5-1; size: many; J: TRBJ2-1; D: TRBD2; CDR3: CASSSGLAGFNEQFF; DNA: TGCGCCAGCAGCTCCGGACTAGCGGGTTTCAATGAGCAGTTCTTC
V: TRBV30; size: NA; J: TRBJ2-6; D: NA; CDR3: CAWRPTGAALSGANVLTF; DNA: TGTGCCTGGAGACCCACGGGGGCAGCCCTCTCTGGGGCCAACGTCCTGACTTTC
V: TRBV4-1; size: many; J: TRBJ2-5; D: NA; CDR3: CASSQAGLQETQYF; DNA: TGCGCCAGCAGCCAAGCGGGGTTGCAAGAGACCCAGTACTTC
V: TRBV20-1; size: NA; J: TRBJ2-3; D: TRBD2; CDR3: CSAREGGADTQYF; DNA: TGCAGTGCTAGAGAGGGGGGGGCAGATACGCAGTATTTT
V: TRBV5-8; size: few; J: TRBJ1-4; D: NA; CDR3: CASSTYSSNEKLFF; DNA: TGTGCCAGCAGCACCTACAGCTCTAATGAAAAACTGTTTTTT
V: TRBV6-2/TRBV6-3; size: few; J: TRBJ2-7; D: NA; CDR3: CASSYFLGFDEQYF; DNA: TGTGCCAGCAGTTATTTCTTGGGCTTCGACGAGCAGTACTTC
V: TRBV7-9; size: few; J: TRBJ1-6; D: NA; CDR3: CASSFEGNSPLHF; DNA: TGTGCCAGCAGCTTTGAGGGTAATTCACCCCTCCACTTT
V: TRBV6-5; size: many; J: TRBJ1-3; D: NA; CDR3: CASSYSLKGLSGNTIYF; DNA: TGTGCCAGCAGTTACTCGCTGAAGGGTCTCTCTGGAAACACCATATATTTT
V: TRBV4-3; size: NA; J: TRBJ2-6; D: NA; CDR3: CASSQDGWGGANVLTF; DNA: TGCGCCAGCAGCCAAGATGGATGGGGTGGGGCCAACGTCCTGACTTTC
V: TRBV29-1; size: few; J: TRBJ2-3; D: NA; CDR3: CSVKGRNTDTQYF; DNA: TGCAGCGTCAAGGGAAGGAACACAGATACGCAGTATTTT
V: TRBV30; size: NA; J: TRBJ1-5; D: NA; CDR3: CAWSPGTSTSNQPQHF; DNA: TGTGCCTGGAGTCCCGGGACCAGCACAAGCAATCAGCCCCAGCATTTT
V: TRBV24-1; size: NA; J: TRBJ1-2; D: TRBD1; CDR3: CATSDRDRGPYGYTF; DNA: TGTGCCACCAGTGACCGGGACAGGGGGCCATATGGCTACACCTTC
V: TRBV15; size: many; J: TRBJ2-7; D: NA; CDR3: CATSTQGFVEQYF; DNA: TGTGCCACCAGCACACAGGGATTTGTCGAGCAGTACTTC
V: TRBV12-3/TRBV12-4; size: many; J: TRBJ2-1; D: NA; CDR3: CASRYIGGSEQFF; DNA: TGTGCCAGCAGATACATCGGAGGTAGTGAGCAGTTCTTC
V: TRBV5-5; size: NA; J: TRBJ2-7; D: NA; CDR3: CASSLVWDDYEQYF; DNA: TGTGCCAGCAGCTTGGTTTGGGACGACTACGAGCAGTACTTC
V: TRBV7-2; size: few; J: TRBJ2-5; D: TRBD2; CDR3: CASRISGGQETQYF; DNA: TGTGCCAGCCGAATTAGCGGGGGACAAGAGACCCAGTACTTC
V: TRBV7-9; size: many; J: TRBJ2-5; D: NA; CDR3: CASSTPGPETSQYF; DNA: TGTGCCAGCAGCACACCGGGACCAGAAACGTCCCAGTACTTC
V: TRBV6-5; size: few; J: TRBJ1-1; D: NA; CDR3: CASSSASMNTEAFF; DNA: TGTGCCAGCAGTTCCGCGAGCATGAACACTGAAGCTTTCTTT
V: TRBV4-3; size: NA; J: TRBJ1-3; D: NA; CDR3: CPGSGTIASGNTIYF; DNA: TGCCCGGGGAGCGGGACAATCGCTTCTGGAAACACCATATATTTT
V: TRBV4-3; size: many; J: TRBJ1-6; D: NA; CDR3: CASSQDKGLPLHF; DNA: TGCGCCAGCAGCCAAGATAAGGGACTACCCCTCCACTTT
V: TRBV7-9; size: few; J: TRBJ2-3; D: NA; CDR3: CASSFTTGLGDTQYF; DNA: TGTGCCAGCAGCTTCACCACAGGGTTAGGAGATACGCAGTATTTT
V: TRBV24-1; size: many; J: TRBJ1-1; D: TRBD1; CDR3: CATSNGQGNTEAFF; DNA: TGTGCCACCAGTAATGGACAGGGGAACACTGAAGCTTTCTTT
V: TRBV5-1; size: few; J: TRBJ1-2; D: NA; CDR3: CASSSEGTRYGYTF; DNA: TGCGCCAGCAGCTCGGAAGGGACACGCTATGGCTACACCTTC
V: TRBV20-1; size: NA; J: TRBJ1-1; D: NA; CDR3: CSAIHSENTEAFF; DNA: TGCAGTGCTATTCACTCCGAGAACACTGAAGCTTTCTTT
V: TRBV20-1; size: many; J: TRBJ2-2; D: NA; CDR3: CSARGITNTGELFF; DNA: TGCAGTGCAAGGGGGATTACGAACACCGGGGAGCTGTTTTTT
V: TRBV9; size: few; J: TRBJ2-5; D: NA; CDR3: CASSVAAGETQYF; DNA: TGTGCCAGCAGCGTAGCGGCGGGGGAGACCCAGTACTTC
V: TRBV12-3/TRBV12-4; size: few; J: TRBJ2-5; D: TRBD2; CDR3: CASSFQLAGRETQYF; DNA: TGTGCCAGCAGTTTTCAACTAGCGGGACGAGAGACCCAGTACTTC
V: TRBV5-1; size: few; J: TRBJ2-7; D: TRBD2; CDR3: CASSSGTSGALEQYF; DNA: TGCGCCAGCAGCTCCGGGACTAGCGGAGCACTCGAGCAGTACTTC
V: TRBV18; size: few; J: TRBJ2-2; D: NA; CDR3: CASSPTSGELFF; DNA: TGTGCCAGCTCACCAACCTCCGGGGAGCTGTTTTTT
V: TRBV6-1; size: many; J: TRBJ1-1; D: NA; CDR3: CASSDQGLRLAEAFF; DNA: TGTGCCAGCAGTGATCAGGGCCTAAGGTTGGCTGAAGCTTTCTTT
V: TRBV24-1; size: many; J: TRBJ2-7; D: NA; CDR3: CATSDFGSRDKPYEQYF; DNA: TGTGCCACCAGTGATTTTGGGTCCCGGGACAAGCCCTACGAGCAGTACTTC
V: TRBV18; size: NA; J: TRBJ2-1; D: TRBD1; CDR3: CASSPTGTGNEQFF; DNA: TGTGCCAGCTCACCGACAGGGACGGGCAATGAGCAGTTCTTC
V: TRBV3-1; size: NA; J: TRBJ1-3; D: NA; CDR3: CASSQDIYSGNTIYF; DNA: TGTGCCAGCAGCCAGGACATCTACTCTGGAAACACCATATATTTT
V: TRBV6-2/TRBV6-3; size: NA; J: TRBJ2-7; D: TRBD1; CDR3: CASSQPGQGNEQYF; DNA: TGTGCCAGCAGTCAACCGGGACAGGGCAACGAGCAGTACTTC
V: TRBV7-2; size: NA; J: TRBJ2-5; D: NA; CDR3: CASSPQARPGETQYF; DNA: TGTGCCAGCAGCCCCCAGGCCAGACCTGGAGAGACCCAGTACTTC
V: TRBV5-1; size: few; J: TRBJ2-2; D: NA; CDR3: CASRPASNTGELFF; DNA: TGCGCCAGCAGGCCAGCCTCGAACACCGGGGAGCTGTTTTTT
V: TRBV7-9; size: few; J: TRBJ2-2; D: NA; CDR3: CASSPPRTGELFF; DNA: TGTGCCAGCAGCCCCCCCCGCACCGGGGAGCTGTTTTTT
V: TRBV28; size: many; J: TRBJ2-3; D: TRBD2; CDR3: CASSLRGGPDTQYF; DNA: TGTGCCAGCAGCCTCCGGGGAGGGCCAGATACGCAGTATTTT
V: TRBV14; size: few; J: TRBJ1-1; D: NA; CDR3: CASSQDRGRLYTEAFF; DNA: TGTGCCAGCAGCCAAGACAGGGGAAGGTTGTACACTGAAGCTTTCTTT
V: TRBV6-5; size: many; J: TRBJ2-3; D: NA; CDR3: CASSFIGADTQYF; DNA: TGTGCCAGCAGTTTCATAGGGGCAGATACGCAGTATTTT
V: TRBV20-1; size: NA; J: TRBJ2-3; D: TRBD2; CDR3: CSAQGLAGGKSTDTQYF; DNA: TGCAGTGCTCAAGGACTAGCGGGGGGCAAGAGCACAGATACGCAGTATTTT